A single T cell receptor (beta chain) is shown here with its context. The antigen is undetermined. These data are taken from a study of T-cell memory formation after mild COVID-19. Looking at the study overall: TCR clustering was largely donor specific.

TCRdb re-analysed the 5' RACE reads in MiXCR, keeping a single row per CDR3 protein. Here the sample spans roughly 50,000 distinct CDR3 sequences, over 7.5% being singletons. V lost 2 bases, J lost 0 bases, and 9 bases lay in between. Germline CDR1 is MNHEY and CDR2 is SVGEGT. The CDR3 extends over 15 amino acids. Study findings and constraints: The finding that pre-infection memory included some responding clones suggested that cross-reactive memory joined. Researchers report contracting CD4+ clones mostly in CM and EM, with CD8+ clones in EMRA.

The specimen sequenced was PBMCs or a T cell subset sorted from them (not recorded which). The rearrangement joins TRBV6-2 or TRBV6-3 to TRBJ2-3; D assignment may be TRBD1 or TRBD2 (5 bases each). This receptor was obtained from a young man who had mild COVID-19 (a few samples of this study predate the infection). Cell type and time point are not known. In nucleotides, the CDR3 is TGTGCCAGCAGTTACGGTTGGGGGAGCACAGATACGCAGTATTTT. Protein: CASSYGWGSTDTQYF.